Below are 14 T cell receptor beta chains sequenced from a single sample in a study of shared clonotypes between healthy human individuals (TCRdb year 2020). CD8 naive samples were CD45RO-negative cells positively selected for CCR7, giving a CD45RA+CCR7+ population that excluded TemRA cells. The method was the immunoSEQ multiplex PCR assay. Drawn from immuneACCESS, this table holds only the in-frame rearrangements with V and J called that TCRdb kept. Clones are partly lost; checked studies trace under half to an unresolved V gene and leave the rest unexplained. This sample comprises some 2 million clones, roughly 95% of them detected only once. The top ten clonotypes cover 1% to 1.3% of the sample. The specimen sequenced was naive CD8+ T cells sorted from blood. The cell subset or site label for this specimen denotes: CD45RA+CCR7+. These receptors came from a man between 18 and 35 years old in good health.

V and J are TRBV7-9 and TRBJ1-2; TRBD1 matches 7 bases. V trimming: 1 base; J trimming: 6 bases; junction bases outside the gene matches: 5. Per the germline V gene, CDR1 is SEHNR and CDR2 is FQNEAQ (reference sequence). The CDR3 extends over 14 amino acids. DNA for the CDR3: TGTGCCAGCAGCTTAGACGGGACAGTTCATGGCTACACCTTC. It yields the protein CASSLDGTVHGYTF.

This clone has only one observation. The rearrangement links TRBV27 to TRBJ2-1, with no clear D. Germline CDR1 and CDR2: MNHEY and SMNVEV (reference sequence). This CDR3 has 15 amino acids. With 9 bases removed from V and 9 bases from J, the gap between germline ends came to 24 bases. CDR3 residues: CASRKSKILSGEQFF. The CDR3 DNA is TGTGCCAGTCGGAAAAGCAAAATATTGTCGGGTGAGCAGTTCTTC.

The gene calls are TRBV7-9 and TRBJ1-4; D is unclear. CDR1 is SEHNR and CDR2 is FQNEAQ in the germline V gene (reference sequence). This CDR3 is built from 14 residues. V lost 5 bases, J lost 8 bases, and 15 bases lay in between. This CDR3 is CASSKISGGEKLFF. The CDR3 nucleotides read TGTGCCAGCAGCAAGATCTCGGGAGGCGAAAAACTGTTTTTT.

The chain employs TRBV7-8 and TRBJ2-5; 7 bases fit TRBD2. The ends lost 4 bases at V and 2 bases at J; junction bases unmatched: 7. This CDR3 has 15 residues. Looked up from germline, CDR1 is SGHVS and CDR2 is FQNEAQ. DNA of the CDR3: TGTGCCAGCAGCTCGATGACTAGCAATCAAGAGACCCAGTACTTC. This gives the protein CASSSMTSNQETQYF.

This chain links TRBV11-2 with TRBJ1-3, with 9 nucleotides matching TRBD1. Trimming took 4 bases from V and 0 from J; bases not matched to a gene: 4. This CDR3 is 16 amino acids long. Germline CDR1 SGHAT, CDR2 FQNNGV. CDR3 sequence reads: CASSWGTGSSGNTIYF. The CDR3 DNA reads as TGTGCCAGCAGCTGGGGGACAGGGTCCTCTGGAAACACCATATATTTT.

V and J are TRBV5-6 and TRBJ2-3; D is possibly TRBD1 (6 bases). The germline V gene has CDR1 SGHDT and CDR2 YYEEEE. Trimming cost V 0 bases and J 9 bases, with 11 bases left between them. The CDR3 covers 13 residues. The CDR3 here is CASSLGQVITQYF. The CDR3 nucleotides read TGTGCCAGCAGCTTGGGACAGGTCATCACGCAGTATTTT.

The J gene is TRBJ2-1, the V gene TRBV2; D tentatively reads TRBD1 or TRBD2 (5 bases each). Deletions cut 0 bases from V and 2 bases from J, with 8 bases between. CDR3 length equals 15 residues. CDR1 is SNHLY, CDR2 FYNNEI, per germline. The CDR3 nucleotides are TGTGCCAGCAGTGAAGCGTGGGACCCCTACAATGAGCAGTTCTTC. Residues: CASSEAWDPYNEQFF.

Of note for this clone: This CDR3 is also generated by other DNA sequences in the sample. The chain joins TRBV9 to TRBJ2-3; TRBD2 agrees at 7 bases. This CDR3 region has 14 residues. With 0 bases clipped from V and 3 bases from J, the junction kept 1 base outside the gene matches. CDR1 and CDR2 (germline): SGDLS, YYNGEE. Written as DNA, the CDR3 is TGTGCCAGCAGCGTAGGCGGGAGTACAGATACGCAGTATTTT. Protein: CASSVGGSTDTQYF.

This clone appeared a single time. The chain is built from TRBV4-3 and TRBJ2-2; D ambiguous. Germline V gives CDR1 LGHNA, CDR2 YSLEER. The length of the CDR3 is 13 residues. V lost 1 base to trimming and J lost 7 bases, with 7 bases between them. The CDR3 loop is CASSQVRNGELFF. CDR3 sequence (DNA): TGCGCCAGCAGCCAAGTGAGGAACGGGGAGCTGTTTTTT.

This chain connects TRBV11-2 to TRBJ2-7; 8 nucleotides agree with TRBD2. This CDR3 is 14 amino acids long. V shed 5 bases and J 2 bases; nucleotides not matched to a gene: 5. Germline CDR1 is SGHAT and CDR2 is FQNNGV. The CDR3 DNA reads TGTGCCAGCAGCGGGCGGGAGGCCCCCTACGAGCAGTACTTC. This codes for CASSGREAPYEQYF.

This clone appeared a single time. This chain connects TRBV2 to TRBJ1-3; D remains ambiguous. V dropped 1 base and J dropped 0 bases, with 13 bases sitting between them. CDR3 length equals 17 residues. CDR1 is SNHLY, CDR2 FYNNEI, per germline. The chain's CDR3 is CASSEGLQTISGNTIYF. In DNA, the CDR3 is TGTGCCAGCAGTGAAGGTTTGCAGACCATCTCTGGAAACACCATATATTTT. The variable domain in full, completed from reference TRBV2 and TRBJ1-3, reads EPEVTQTPSHQVTQMGQEVILRCVPISNHLYFYWYRQILGQKVEFLVSFYNNEISEKSEIFDDQFSVERPDGSNFTLKIRSTKLEDSAMYFCASSEGLQTISGNTIYFGEGSWLTVV.

This sequence joins TRBV2 and TRBJ1-1; no clear D gene. V lost 3 bases and J 1 base, leaving 12 bases between the germline ends. Germline V CDR1 and CDR2: SNHLY, FYNNEI. CDR3 length: 15 residues. This chain's CDR3 is CASSEGNGKNTEAFF. The CDR3, as DNA: TGTGCCAGCAGTGAGGGGAACGGCAAGAACACTGAAGCTTTCTTT.

Worth noting for this clone: Other DNA sequences of this sample code for an identical CDR3. This chain links TRBV4-1 with TRBJ2-7, with 10 bases that match TRBD1. Germline V gene lookup returns CDR1 MGHRA and CDR2 YSYEKL. The CDR3 runs 15 residues. The V and J ends lost 2 bases and 4 bases, in that order; junction bases with no gene match: 5. The chain's CDR3 is CASSQTGTGVYEQYF. CDR3 DNA: TGCGCCAGCAGCCAAACCGGGACAGGGGTTTACGAGCAGTACTTC.

This rearrangement joins TRBV7-9 to TRBJ2-7, with D perhaps matching TRBD1 or TRBD2 (5 bases each). Trimming took off 5 bases at V and 5 bases at J, with 19 bases between the two ends. The germline CDR1 and CDR2 sequences are SEHNR and FQNEAQ (reference sequence). CDR3 length equals 15 residues. CDR3 sequence (DNA): TGTGCCAGCAGCCCAACGTTGGGACGTCTCGACGAGCAGTACTTC. Residues: CASSPTLGRLDEQYF.